This TCR beta chain appears in the sequencing data of a study of Graves' ophthalmopathy and Graves' hyperthyroidism (dated by TCRdb to between 2018 and 2020). A note on the overall study: Peripheral blood was collected at initial diagnosis, prior to any treatment. For independent validation, a separate cohort was made up of fewer than 20 hyperthyroidism patients plus 17 patients who later progressed from hyperthyroidism to ophthalmopathy. In total, 135 blood samples were TCR-sequenced: around 42 ophthalmopathy, under 80 hyperthyroidism and about 17 hyperthyroidism-to-ophthalmopathy patients. Following sampling, methimazole starting at 30 mg daily was administered to hyperthyroidism patients, and high-dose intravenous methylprednisolone was administered to ophthalmopathy patients. In about 6 hyperthyroidism patients, the T-cell repertoire of thyroid tissue was compared with the T-cell repertoire of blood. To tell Graves' ophthalmopathy apart from Graves' hyperthyroidism, and to predict which patients would progress to ophthalmopathy, the study relied on TCR beta repertoire signatures. The 75 to 100 discovery patients were divided at random into training and test sets in a 7:3 ratio. To explore V-J signatures that separate ophthalmopathy from hyperthyroidism, a discovery set of more than 95 patients was enrolled, consisting of 40 to 45 with ophthalmopathy and 57 with stable hyperthyroidism. Findings and caveats that apply to the study as a whole: In validation, the model predicted ophthalmopathy progression with about 64% sensitivity and 72.22% specificity; 12 predicted patients were CT-confirmed with GO in a median of approximately six months. Most expanded thyroid clonotypes with frequency above 0.001 were also detected in blood, suggesting blood repertoires may reflect the thyroid immune response. In cross-validation, the 13-signature model distinguished ophthalmopathy from stable hyperthyroidism with about 90% sensitivity and 81% to 83% specificity, and in the test set the corresponding values were roughly 80% and 76%. No statistical method was used to set the sample size in advance, and the investigators knew which group each participant was assigned to.

This clonotype came up many times. Its antigen remains unidentified. No qualities accompany the bases; no much larger clone lies one base away. For repertoire sequencing, the TCR beta CDR3 regions were amplified from RNA transcripts. The first round was an RT-PCR using HTBI primers with the Qiagen OneStep RT-PCR kit, and this first round was followed by a second-round multiplex PCR, then size selection and purification. Libraries were sequenced on an Illumina HiSeq2000 using paired-end 100 bp reads. The authors processed their data as follows. SOAPnuke was used to process the reads, removing any read that contained adapters or uncalled bases, had a mean Phred below 15, or lacked an exact match to the constant primer or identifier. COPE v1.2.5 was used to merge high-quality paired reads. Unique nucleotide sequences were defined as clonotypes and aligned to IMGT TRB V, D and J references using MiTCR v1.1. Only V-J combinations with frequency above 0.0001 were analysed, covering 99% to 99.2% of repertoires. For each V-J combination, a TCR clonal expansion and chaos score was defined as F50 clonal expansion divided by the chaos observed in the TCRdist matrix. Welch's t-statistics and random forest were used to reduce features to about a dozen V-J combinations, which were fed into a naive Bayes classifier. Thyroid-blood repertoire similarity was quantified with the Morisita-Horn index. The public reads were quality trimmed at Q25 with fastp and then assembled into clones with MiXCR by TCRdb, keeping productive beta chains. Each CDR3 protein gets just one entry, which takes the most common genes and DNA from the rows behind it. TCRdb assigned the V and J calls; the authors' analysis was not used. The sample table shows some 400,000 distinct CDR3 sequences, and about a sixth are seen once. The ten largest make up 1.6% of the sample.

Ophthalmopathy patients had moderately to severely active disease, Clinical Activity Score of at least 3, NOSPECS grade of at least 4, and disease duration under 3 months. Patients were excluded if they had other autoimmune diseases, uncontrolled infections, pregnancy or lactation. Diagnosis was based on clinical symptoms, serum thyroxine, TRAb, thyroid ultrasound and orbital computed tomography. Ficoll-Paque density gradient centrifugation was used to isolate PBMCs from about 9 ml of fresh peripheral blood. Total RNA was extracted with Trizol reagent and quality-checked on an Agilent 2100 Bioanalyzer. From the cysteine through the phenylalanine, the CDR3 covers 14 amino acids. The read is trimmed to its CDR3 DNA, 42 bases read in frame from base 1. V sheds 0 bases and J sheds 0 bases, leaving 6 bases between their ends. According to the germline V gene, CDR1 reads MNHNS and CDR2 reads SASEGT.

The clonotype was recovered from a woman between 18 and 30 years old with Graves' ophthalmopathy. Donor details come from another sample of the same person, matched by shared clones. Sequencing was performed on peripheral blood. The sequence is built from TRBV6-1 and TRBJ2-7; a tentative D match to TRBD2 spans 6 bases. In nucleotide form, the sequence is TGTGCCAGCAGTGAAGCGGGGGGCTCCTACGAGCAGTACTTC. Its protein is CASSEAGGSYEQYF.